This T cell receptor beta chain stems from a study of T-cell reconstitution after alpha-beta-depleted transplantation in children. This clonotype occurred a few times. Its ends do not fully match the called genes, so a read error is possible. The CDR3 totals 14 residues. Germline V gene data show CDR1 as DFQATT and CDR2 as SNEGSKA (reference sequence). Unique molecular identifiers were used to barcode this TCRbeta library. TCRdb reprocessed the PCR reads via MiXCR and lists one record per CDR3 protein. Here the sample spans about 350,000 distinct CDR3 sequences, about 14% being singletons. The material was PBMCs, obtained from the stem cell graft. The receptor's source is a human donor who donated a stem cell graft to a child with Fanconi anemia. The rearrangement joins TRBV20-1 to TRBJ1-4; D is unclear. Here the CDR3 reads CSARGASVNGKLFF. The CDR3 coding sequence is TGCAGTGCTAGAGGGGCCTCAGTTAATGGAAAACTGTTTTTT.